Listed here are 17 T cell receptor beta chains from one sample, sequenced in a study of T cell responses to AZD1222 COVID-19 vaccine. Libraries were prepared by immunoSEQ multiplex PCR; TCRdb keeps only in-frame clonotypes and omits some of them. This sample has 80,000 or so clones, with 70% to 90% found just once. The sequencing here drew on peripheral blood, taken on day 0 of AZD1222 vaccination. The receptors stem from an adult in good health.

This chain links TRBV19 with TRBJ2-6, with D maybe TRBD1 (5 bases). Germline CDR1 is LNHDA and CDR2 is SQIVND (reference sequence). This CDR3 has 15 amino acids. Trimming cost V 4 bases and J 2 bases, with 9 bases left between them. The CDR3 bases are TGTGCCAGTAGTACCACCAGGGCTGGGGCCAACGTCCTGACTTTC. Translating gives CASSTTRAGANVLTF.

The chain links TRBV7-3 to TRBJ2-3, with a tentative D call TRBD1 (8 bases). V shed 10 bases and J shed 3 bases, with 20 bases lying between them. CDR1 and CDR2 from the germline V gene are SGHTA and FQGTGA. CDR3 size: 15 residues. CDR3 loop: CATSLTGGGTDTQYF. CDR3 bases: TGTGCCACCTCACTCACAGGGGGGGGAACAGATACGCAGTATTTT.

The chain couples TRBV7-9 to TRBJ2-1; D might be TRBD2 (5 bases). Germline CDR1 SEHNR, CDR2 FQNEAQ (reference sequence). The V and J ends lost 0 bases and 2 bases respectively, with 8 bases between them. This CDR3 comprises 15 residues. The CDR3, as DNA: TGTGCCAGCAGCTTAGCAGTGGGAGCCTACAATGAGCAGTTCTTC. It yields the protein CASSLAVGAYNEQFF.

This chain joins TRBV18 and TRBJ1-1; tentatively, D is TRBD1 (6 bases). V shed 4 bases and J shed 3 bases, with 9 bases lying between them. The CDR3 is 13 amino acids. Germline V gene lookup returns CDR1 KGHSH and CDR2 LQKENI. The CDR3 sequence is CASSRGQHTEAFF. As DNA, the CDR3 is TGTGCCAGCTCACGAGGACAGCACACTGAAGCTTTCTTT.

The chain recombines TRBV27 with TRBJ2-6, with D possibly called TRBD1 or TRBD2 (6 bases each). Trimming shortened V by 6 bases and J by 4 bases, and 13 bases separated the two germline ends. CDR1 and CDR2 from the germline V gene are MNHEY and SMNVEV (reference sequence). This CDR3 is built from 15 residues. The CDR3 coding sequence is TGTGCCAGCAGAAGAGGGGGGCTGGGGGCCAACGTCCTGACTTTC. Residues: CASRRGGLGANVLTF.

The V call is TRBV2, the J call TRBJ1-2, with a tentative D call TRBD1 (6 bases). V lost 4 bases to trimming and J lost 0 bases, with 24 bases between them. The CDR3 spans 19 residues. The V gene's germline CDR1 is SNHLY and CDR2 FYNNEI. The CDR3 nucleotides read TGTGCCAGCAGTGGGGGGCTGGGAACCTGGACAGATACTAACTATGGCTACACCTTC. It translates to CASSGGLGTWTDTNYGYTF.

The rearrangement links TRBV14 to TRBJ2-2, with no clear D. V lost 4 bases and J lost 4, with 1 base in between. CDR1 is SGHDN and CDR2 is FVKESK in the germline V gene. This CDR3 spans 11 amino acids. The CDR3 DNA is TGTGCCAGCAGCCGCACCGGGGAGCTGTTTTTT. This sequence encodes CASSRTGELFF.

This clone has a handful of counts. V and J are TRBV24-1 and TRBJ2-3; D is tentatively TRBD1 or TRBD2 (5 bases each). Between the trimmed V and J ends, which lost 5 bases and 0 bases, there was a span of 11 bases. CDR1 is KGHDR and CDR2 is SFDVKD in the germline V gene. The CDR3 consists of 15 residues. The CDR3 DNA reads as TGTGCCACCAGTGGCGGCCGGGACAGCACAGATACGCAGTATTTT. This codes for CATSGGRDSTDTQYF.

The chain uses TRBV3-1 (or the pseudogene TRBV3-2) and TRBJ1-1; D unclear. Trimming removed 1 base at V and 7 bases at J, with 10 bases between. The CDR3 is 13 amino acids. CDR1 LGHDT and CDR2 YNNKEL come from the germline V gene (reference sequence). The CDR3, as DNA: TGTGCCAGCAGCCAAGTGGGGTCGGGTGAAGCTTTCTTT. It is translated as CASSQVGSGEAFF.

V gene TRBV30 combines with J gene TRBJ1-1; possible D gene TRBD1, 6 bases. Germline CDR1 is GTSNPN and CDR2 is SVGIG (reference sequence). The CDR3 spans 13 residues. V was cut by 2 bases and J by 8 bases, with 15 bases left in between. As DNA, the CDR3 is TGTGCCTGGAGTCCGACAGGTTCAACGGAAGCTTTCTTT. This codes for CAWSPTGSTEAFF. Using reference TRBV30 and TRBJ1-1 for the parts outside the CDR3, the full variable domain is SQTIHQWPATLVQPVGSPLSLECTVEGTSNPNLYWYRQAAGRGLQLLFYSVGIGQISSEVPQNLSASRPQDRQFILSSKKLLLSDSGFYLCAWSPTGSTEAFFGQGTRLTVV.

V and J are TRBV10-1 and TRBJ2-2; 7 bases line up with TRBD2. The CDR3 length is 15 residues. Per the germline V gene, CDR1 is WNHNN and CDR2 is SYGVQD (reference sequence). After removal of 4 bases from V and 1 base from J, the junction contained 3 bases not matched to a gene. The chain's CDR3 is CASSAGGRNTGELFF. The CDR3 nucleotides are TGCGCCAGCAGTGCTGGCGGGAGGAACACCGGGGAGCTGTTTTTT.

The chain couples TRBV4-3 to TRBJ2-6, with D hard to call. V was pared by 0 bases and J by 0 bases, with 12 bases between. Germline V gene lookup returns CDR1 LGHNA and CDR2 YSLEER. The CDR3 is 18 residues long. The CDR3 spells CASSQEVRANSGANVLTF. CDR3 bases: TGCGCCAGCAGCCAAGAAGTAAGGGCTAACTCTGGGGCCAACGTCCTGACTTTC.

The rearrangement uses TRBV15 and TRBJ1-5, with D possibly TRBD1 on 6 matching bases. Germline V lookup: CDR1 LNHNV, CDR2 YYDKDF (reference sequence). The germline V and J ends were trimmed by 0 bases and 4 bases, with 10 bases remaining between them. This CDR3 has 15 residues. In DNA form, the CDR3 reads TGTGCCACCAGCAGAGACGACAGGATTAATCAGCCCCAGCATTTT. Translating gives CATSRDDRINQPQHF.

The chain joins TRBV13 to TRBJ1-2, with TRBD1 identical over 8 bases. The CDR3 totals 13 residues. Trimming took 1 base from V and 6 from J; bases not matched to a gene: 1. Germline V gene data show CDR1 as PRHDT and CDR2 as FYEKMQ (reference sequence). CDR3 residues: CASSLATGDGYTF. CDR3 bases: TGTGCCAGCAGCTTAGCGACAGGGGATGGCTACACCTTC.

This chain links TRBV5-1 with TRBJ2-5; D may correspond to TRBD1 or TRBD2 (5 bases each). The CDR3 totals 13 residues. From germline, CDR1 is SGHRS and CDR2 YFSETQ. The V and J ends lost 5 bases and 5 bases respectively, with 13 bases between them. The DNA for the CDR3 is TGCGCCAGCAGGGCCGGGGCCAGGGAGACCCAGTACTTC. Protein: CASRAGARETQYF.

This chain uses TRBV12-3 or TRBV12-4 with TRBJ2-3; no definite D call. The CDR3 has 13 residues. Trimming left V 4 bases short and J 2 bases short, with 7 bases between. CDR3 sequence: CASSSPNTDTQYF. CDR3 coding DNA: TGTGCCAGCAGTTCTCCAAACACAGATACGCAGTATTTT.

The chain joins TRBV30 to TRBJ1-6, with a possible D match to TRBD1 (5 bases). Germline values: CDR1 GTSNPN, CDR2 SVGIG (reference sequence). This CDR3 is 14 amino acids long. Trimming removed 8 bases at V and 10 bases at J, with 21 bases between. The CDR3 DNA reads as TGTGCCGCCCACCACCGGGACGCCCGGTCACCCCTCCACTTT. Protein product: CAAHHRDARSPLHF. The complete variable domain, with remaining parts taken from reference TRBV30 and TRBJ1-6, reads SQTIHQWPATLVQPVGSPLSLECTVEGTSNPNLYWYRQAAGRGLQLLFYSVGIGQISSEVPQNLSASRPQDRQFILSSKKLLLSDSGFYLCAAHHRDARSPLHFGNGTRLTVT.